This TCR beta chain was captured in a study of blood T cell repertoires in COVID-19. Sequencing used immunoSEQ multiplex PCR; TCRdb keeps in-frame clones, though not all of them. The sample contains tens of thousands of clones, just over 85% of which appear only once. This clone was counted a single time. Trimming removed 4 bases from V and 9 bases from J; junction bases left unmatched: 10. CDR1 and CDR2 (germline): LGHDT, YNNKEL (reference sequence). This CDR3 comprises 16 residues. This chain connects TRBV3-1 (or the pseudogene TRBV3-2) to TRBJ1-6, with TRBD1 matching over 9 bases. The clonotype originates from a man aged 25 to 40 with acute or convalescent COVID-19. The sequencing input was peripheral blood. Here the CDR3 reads CASSPTTGGDGSPLHF. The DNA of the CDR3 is TGTGCCAGCAGCCCCACCACAGGGGGCGACGGTTCACCCCTCCACTTT.